This T cell receptor (beta chain) was obtained from a study of cytomegalovirus exposure and HLA in healthy donors. Overall study: An earlier analysis identified 117 million unique TCR beta sequences in about 190 million T cells. Within the Caucasian-associated ancestry cluster were under 85% of the roughly 360 genotyped donors.

The primer mix had 60 Vbeta and 13 Jbeta primers. Original processing methods: Some 11 million shared chains were among the approximately 87 million unique TCR beta chains that a later analysis counted. Sequencing used immunoSEQ multiplex PCR; TCRdb keeps in-frame clones, though not all of them. The V and J calls and clone size are taken from that table; D and trimming were inferred from the DNA. The sample gives under 150,000 clones, 80% of which show up once; 2.5% to 3.5% is in the top ten. This clone is termed medium-sized (0.01 to 0.1%). Compared with germline, one end of the junction differs, possibly owing to a read error. Germline V gene sequence: CDR1 SEHNR, CDR2 FQNEAQ (reference sequence). The CDR3 length is 16 residues.

This sequence originates from a male donor in good health and CMV-seronegative. Sequenced: PBMCs. The gene calls are TRBV7-9 and TRBJ1-1, with TRBD1 identical over 7 bases. The CDR3 reads CSSSVGGRGKNTEAFF. The CDR3 nucleotides are TGTTCCAGCAGTGTGGGAGGCAGGGGGAAGAACACTGAAGCTTTCTTT.